This TCR beta chain was identified in a study of cytomegalovirus exposure and HLA in healthy donors (dated by TCRdb to the late 2010s). Looking at the study overall: An earlier analysis of under 600 of the donors reported 250 to 350 Gb of sequence data and roughly 110 million unique TCR beta sequences from about 200 million T cells. The aim of the study was to test whether cataloging public T cell receptors could identify signatures of past pathogen exposure. Donor age, sex, ethnicity and CMV serostatus were compiled alongside the repertoire data. The number of donors typed differed by locus, with about 629-640 for A, B, C, DRB1 and DQB1, around 500 for DQA1, 600 to 610 for DPA1, and some 470 for DPB1. Approximately 300 gigabases of sequencing data and approximately 80 million unique TCR sequences were included in an early release covering several hundred HLA-typed donors. Besides the first cohort of about 730 subjects, a separate validation cohort made up of roughly 130 different subjects was used. The genetic ancestry cluster associated with self-reported Caucasian donors included roughly 84% of the approximately 400 genotyped donors. An earlier analysis of approximately 640 of the donors applied high-throughput TCR beta sequencing to assess whether each TCR beta V gene segment acted as functional or pseudogenic. Because of strong linkage in the cohort, roughly five DR-DQ haplotypes were treated as single units for association and clustering. The study profiled the T cell repertoires of some 610 subjects by immunosequencing and related them to cytomegalovirus serostatus. To predict cytomegalovirus infection status, the study combined high-throughput TCR immunosequencing, statistical association of individual TCRs with disease status, and machine learning. On average, around 240,000 unique TCR beta nucleotide sequences were sequenced per donor among roughly 430 genotyped donors of the cohort, with 15% to 20% of those sequences being non-productive. A later analysis re-examined previously published TCR beta repertoires from hundreds of donors and added high-resolution HLA genotyping to investigate patterns of TCR occurrence. In a later genetic analysis, genome-wide SNP genotypes for about three fifths of the roughly 670 donors were used, and that subset was treated as a discovery cohort. HLA typing covered class I and class II loci at four-digit resolution. Every repertoire in the discovery cohort had been generated on one and the same sequencing platform. In the later analysis, no new phenotypic data were used to find candidate immune exposures; instead, reliance was placed on TCR beta sequences and their occurrence across donors. The paper's findings and limits, for the study overall: Most CMV-associated TCR beta chains appeared to be HLA-restricted in a later analysis, and the HLA associations seemed to be driven largely by CMV exposure. In an earlier analysis of some 640 of the donors, most TCR beta V segments were observed in productive rearrangements about 90% or about 30% of the time, broadly matching IMGT annotations. V-gene and J-gene trimming of TCR beta chains was associated with a missense DCLRE1C variant in a later genetic analysis, and the association was replicated in an independent cohort. HLA typing was unavailable for some donors at each locus, so association tests used only the typed subset. In both the original and validation cohorts, the classifier was reported to diagnose cytomegalovirus status with high specificity and sensitivity. A cluster of highly shared sequence variants was judged likely to be a technical artifact of the sequencing pipeline. Several of the top co-occurrence clusters appeared to be linked to parvovirus B19, influenza, CMV and Epstein-Barr virus, according to a later analysis. Sequencing depth was assumed to be roughly uniform across donors in the presence/absence analyses, though that assumption may not hold. Only TCR beta chains were sequenced in this cohort, and the absence of alpha or paired-chain data limited detectable features. In the study, about 150 TCR beta chains were listed as associated with cytomegalovirus. Some IMGT-functional V segments, including TRBV6-2 and TRBV6-3, could not be told apart with the 87-base-pair reads, so those segments were excluded. Strong co-occurrence of HLA alleles, especially DR and DQ, made assigning TCR associations to individual alleles difficult. Because counts were too low, seventeen rarely observed V segments, including chromosome 9 orphons, were excluded from the earlier analysis of 500 to 700 of the donors. A further reported finding was that TCR beta sequences accurately predicted the HLA-A and HLA-B alleles for most subjects in the first cohort. A later genetic analysis reported fewer N-insertions in productive TCRs among donors in an Asian-associated ancestry cluster than the roughly 700-donor mean. Linkage disequilibrium might explain the correlated functional status among segregating V segments, but an unknown experimental factor could not be ruled out. A few of the identified cytomegalovirus-associated TCR beta chains were confirmed in vitro to be specific for cytomegalovirus antigens. According to a later analysis, TCR association rates differed among HLA loci, with DRB1 alleles showing the most associated TCRs and HLA-C alleles showing the fewest. At a false discovery rate of 0.05, a later analysis linked under 20,000 TCR beta sequences to specific HLA alleles. Immune exposure information for the cohort was limited to CMV serostatus. The authors suggested that the approach could potentially be generalized to other disease states and immunological phenotypes. Most TCR sequences were observed very rarely across donors, whereas some public TCRs were present in many individuals. A later analysis found that HLA-associated TCR beta chains were more clonally expanded and had lower generation probabilities than equally common non-associated chains.

CDR1 and CDR2 were assigned from the germline V gene as SNHLY and FYNNEI. The CDR3 spans 12 residues, from the cysteine through the phenylalanine. The sequence is cut down to CDR3 DNA, 36 bases in frame from base 1. Between the V and J ends, shortened by 4 bases and 5 bases respectively, the junction contains 8 bases. Libraries were constructed by the immunoSEQ multiplex PCR assay. A mixture of 60 forward primers for TCR Vbeta segments and 13 reverse primers for TCR Jbeta segments was used in the multiplex PCR. A multiplex PCR assay on genomic DNA amplified the CDR3 region of rearranged TCR beta genes. The Illumina HiSeq System was used to sequence the amplified TCR beta libraries as 87-base-pair reads. In the paper's pipeline: A later analysis tallied tens of millions of unique TCR beta chains across the 550 to 850 repertoires, and about 10 million of those chains were shared by two or more donors. To remove PCR and sequencing errors, raw reads were error-corrected and collapsed into unique sequences using a nearest-neighbor algorithm that merged closely related sequences. CDR3 sequences were aligned to IMGT reference sequences to assign V, D and J gene segments. For a sequence to be retained, at least a six-nucleotide match to both a V gene segment and a J gene segment was required. Rearrangements were called productive when the CDR3 lacked stop codons and stayed in frame with V and J; all others were non-productive. Following IMGT convention, CDR3 was defined as the stretch from the second conserved V-encoded cysteine up to the conserved J-encoded phenylalanine. The earlier analysis of about 530 of the donors excluded any sequence lacking an unambiguous match to a single V gene segment. In an earlier analysis of roughly 500 of the donors, V segments were called functional above 56.7% productive rearrangements and were called segregating when the between-donor standard deviation exceeded 5%. A statistical classification framework was developed to diagnose cytomegalovirus status using the catalog of TCR beta chain sequences. V and J gene assignment, in a later analysis, came from comparing TCR nucleotide sequences with IMGT/GENE-DB human TR gene sequences. A later analysis assigned CDR3 sequences and most-parsimonious VDJ recombination scenarios with the TCRdist pipeline. In a later analysis, each TCR beta chain was defined by its CDR3 amino acid sequence together with its V-gene family, and reads lacking a unique V-gene family were excluded. As a way to deal with suspected cross-contamination and a sequencing artifact, a later analysis dropped 640 or so nucleotide sequences that were highly shared and had low generation probability. A later analysis calculated a clonal expansion index for each public chain from normalized within-repertoire ranks of inferred template counts. A later analysis computed generation probabilities with a VDJ recombination model fitted to out-of-frame rearrangements, and checked the results against IGoR. In a later analysis, hypergeometric tests were used to score TCR-TCR, TCR-HLA and TCR-CMV co-occurrence, with a repertoire-size bias correction applied to TCR pairs. False discovery rates were estimated in a later analysis by permuting HLA or CMV assignments 20 times. In a later analysis, co-occurring TCRs were grouped using DBSCAN, and TCRdist sequence similarity was added for clustering within HLA-allele-positive subsets. Repertoires with fewer than 30,000 or more than 120,000 public chains, plus five repertoires with anomalous nucleotide sharing, were excluded from co-occurrence clustering. TCRdb retrieved this table from immuneACCESS and kept in-frame rearrangements only. Not all clones are present; in checked studies, unresolved V genes account for under half, and no reason is known for the remainder. The DNA was the basis for D and trimming; V, J and clone size are from that table. The sample profile shows more than 100,000 clones; 60% to 70% of them were found once. The ten largest clones capture more than 3% of the sample.

In total, around 600 healthy bone marrow donors made up the cohort. Cohort members were all nominally healthy when sampled, although unrecorded immune exposures were likely present. The donor tested CMV seronegative and was one of the 352 seronegative cohort members. Every donor gave a peripheral blood sample, and the peripheral blood mononuclear cells from that sample were used for TCR beta sequencing. The Qiagen DNeasy Blood Extraction Kit was used to extract genomic DNA from the blood cell samples. Of note for this clone: Its antigen is not yet known. Base qualities are not at hand, and no much larger clone is one base apart.

The source of this sequence is a woman between 45 and 65 years old in good health and CMV-seronegative. The sample consisted of PBMCs. The receptor chain draws on TRBV2 and TRBJ2-5; TRBD2 is possibly the D segment (5 matching bases). The DNA sequence is as follows: TGTGCCAGCAGTGTTTCGGGGGAGACCCAGTACTTC. It encodes CASSVSGETQYF. The full variable domain, completed from the reference TRBV2 and TRBJ2-5 proteins outside the CDR3, reads EPEVTQTPSHQVTQMGQEVILRCVPISNHLYFYWYRQILGQKVEFLVSFYNNEISEKSEIFDDQFSVERPDGSNFTLKIRSTKLEDSAMYFCASSVSGETQYFGPGTRLLVL.